The next 6 T cell receptor beta chains were all read from a single sample in a study of human T cells and chemical hapten exposure. A single record per CDR3 protein comes from TCRdb applying MiXCR to the RACE reads. The sample comprises under 130,000 distinct CDR3 sequences, 30% to 35% of which are singletons, and approximately 3% rests with the top ten. Stated time point: patch test 3, about 24 weeks after DPC sensitization. Treatment of the sample: therapeutic diphenylcyclopropenone sensitization with weekly scalp DPC. This material consisted of whole blood, taken in connection with sensitization to the hapten diphenylcyclopropenone (DPC). The receptors shown here come from a man aged 40-49 years with alopecia areata. Some clones in this sample may be carry-over from other donors' samples.

The gene calls are TRBV10-3 and TRBJ1-2; D is unresolved. Germline values: CDR1 ENHRY, CDR2 SYGVKD. The ends were cut back, 3 bases at V and 0 bases at J, with 5 bases in the middle. This CDR3 comprises 13 residues. CDR3 in amino acids: CAISDRSNYGYTF. The CDR3 DNA follows: TGTGCCATCAGTGACAGGTCTAACTATGGCTACACCTTC.

V is TRBV28 and J is TRBJ1-2; 7 bases are a match to TRBD1. Trimming at V came to 6 bases and at J to 7 bases, leaving 11 bases not matched to a gene. From germline, CDR1 is MDHEN and CDR2 SYDVKM. The CDR3 is 14 residues long. The CDR3 is CASRTGSSQSGYTF. The CDR3 nucleotides are TGTGCCAGCAGGACAGGGTCAAGCCAAAGTGGCTACACCTTC.

The chain combines TRBV6-4 with TRBJ2-6; D is unclear. V lost 6 bases, J lost 9 bases, and 21 bases lay in between. Germline V gene data show CDR1 as MRHNA and CDR2 as SNTAGT. CDR3 length: 16 residues. DNA for the CDR3: TGTGCCAGCAGCCCCGGTAGCCCAGGCTCCCTCAACGTCCTGACTTTC. It is translated as CASSPGSPGSLNVLTF.

This clonotype was detected a few times. The J gene is TRBJ2-3, the V gene TRBV6-1; the D gene is possibly TRBD1 (5 bases). Germline V CDR1 and CDR2: MNHNS, SASEGT. The CDR3 spans 16 residues. Trimming took off 6 bases at V and 4 bases at J, with 20 bases between the two ends. DNA of the CDR3: TGTGCCAGCAGAGTGGGGCCGTGGCAGGGCTCAGATACGCAGTATTTT. This sequence encodes CASRVGPWQGSDTQYF.

The V call is TRBV5-1, the J call TRBJ2-3; D may match TRBD1 or TRBD2 (5 bases each). From germline, CDR1 is SGHRS and CDR2 YFSETQ. This CDR3 is 14 amino acids long. The V end was cut by 0 bases, the J end by 6 bases, with 11 bases between. CDR3 nucleotide sequence: TGCGCCAGCAGCTTGGGGGACCGACGGGATACGCAGTATTTT. Its protein is CASSLGDRRDTQYF.

V is TRBV20-1 and J is TRBJ2-2; 9 bases match TRBD1. The V gene end was trimmed by 0 bases and the J gene end by 0 bases; junction bases not matched to a gene: 14. CDR3 length: 20 residues. CDR1 and CDR2 (germline): DFQATT, SNEGSKA (reference sequence). The CDR3 bases are TGCAGTGCTAGAGATAGAGCGGCTCGGGACAGGGCGACGAACACCGGGGAGCTGTTTTTT. It yields the protein CSARDRAARDRATNTGELFF.